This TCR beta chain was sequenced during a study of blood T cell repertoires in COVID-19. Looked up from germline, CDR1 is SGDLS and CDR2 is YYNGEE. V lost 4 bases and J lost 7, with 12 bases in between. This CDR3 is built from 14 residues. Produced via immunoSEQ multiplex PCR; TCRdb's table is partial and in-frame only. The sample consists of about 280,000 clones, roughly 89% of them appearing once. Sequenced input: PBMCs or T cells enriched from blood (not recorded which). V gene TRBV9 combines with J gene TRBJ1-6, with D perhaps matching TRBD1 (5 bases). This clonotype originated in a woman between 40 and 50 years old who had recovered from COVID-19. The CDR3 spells CASSHDSPNSPLHF. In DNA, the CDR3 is TGTGCCAGCAGCCACGACAGCCCGAATTCACCCCTCCACTTT. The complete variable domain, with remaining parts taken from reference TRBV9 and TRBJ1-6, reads DSGVTQTPKHLITATGQRVTLRCSPRSGDLSVYWYQQSLDQGLQFLIQYYNGEERAKGNILERFSAQQFPDLHSELNLSSLELGDSALYFCASSHDSPNSPLHFGNGTRLTVT.